This TCR beta chain was sequenced in a study of T cells of healthy individuals. MiXCR, applied by TCRdb to the 5' RACE reads, yields one record per CDR3 protein. This table has fewer than 75,000 distinct CDR3 sequences, under 20% appearing once. This CDR3 spans 14 amino acids. The V and J ends lost 3 bases and 2 bases respectively, with 11 bases between them. Germline V gene data show CDR1 as LNHDA and CDR2 as SQIVND (reference sequence). The sequence derives from a human donor in good health. This sequence joins TRBV19 and TRBJ2-7; no definite D call. In DNA, the CDR3 is TGTGCCAGTAGTATCCCTGGCGGAGCCTACGAGCAGTACTTC. Amino acid sequence: CASSIPGGAYEQYF.